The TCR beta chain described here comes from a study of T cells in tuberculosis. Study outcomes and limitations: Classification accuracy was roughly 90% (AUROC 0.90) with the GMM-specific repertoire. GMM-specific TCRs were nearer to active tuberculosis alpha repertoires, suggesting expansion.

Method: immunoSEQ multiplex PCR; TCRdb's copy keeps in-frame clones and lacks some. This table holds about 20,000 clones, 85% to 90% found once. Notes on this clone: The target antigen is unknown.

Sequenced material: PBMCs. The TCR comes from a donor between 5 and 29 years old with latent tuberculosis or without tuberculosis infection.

The DNA of the CDR3 is TGCGCCAGCAGGGCTAGCGGGGTGAGCACAGATACGCAGTATTTT. It codes for CASRASGVSTDTQYF. J is TRBJ2-3 and V is TRBV10-2, with TRBD2 matching 9 bases. This CDR3 comprises 15 residues. Germline trimming cut 6 bases from V and 0 bases from J; bases unmatched to any gene: 4. Germline V gene data show CDR1 as WSHSY and CDR2 as SAAADI.